Included here is one T cell receptor (beta chain) sequence, with context. TCRdb's copy holds only in-frame clones and misses some; the assay was immunoSEQ multiplex PCR. The sample has roughly 60,000 clones, around 92% seen once. The CDR3 is 17 amino acids. Germline CDR1 reads LNHNV; CDR2 reads YYDKDF (reference sequence). J gave up 4 bases and V 0 bases, and 8 bases lay outside the gene matches. These data are taken from a study of cytomegalovirus exposure and HLA in healthy donors. This clonotype was obtained from a woman between 18 and 29 years old in good health and CMV-seronegative. Sequenced material: PBMCs. The J gene is TRBJ2-1, the V gene TRBV15; 8 bases are shared with TRBD2. The CDR3 DNA follows: TGTGCCACCAGCAGAGATTCAGGAAGCGGGGGTTACAATGAGCAGTTCTTC. It codes for CATSRDSGSGGYNEQFF.